This TCR beta chain was sequenced for a study of shared clonotypes between healthy human individuals. Study-wide results and limits: Of the naive CD4 clonotypes, roughly 5.5% were shared across several donors.

CDR3 size: 12 residues. In germline, CDR1 is MDHEN, CDR2 SYDVKM. V lost 6 bases to trimming and J lost 4 bases, with 10 bases between them. In the case of this clone: As yet, its antigen is unknown.

Assay: immunoSEQ multiplex PCR; the TCRdb copy retains only in-frame clones and omits some. The sample records millions of clones, 93% being singletons. The sequence derives from a man between 18 and 29 years old in good health. Some clones in this sample may be carry-over from other donors' samples. The V call is TRBV28, the J call TRBJ2-7, with a weak D call TRBD2 (5 bases). Material: naive CD4+ T cells from PBMCs. Subset here: CD45RA+ positively selected. Here the CDR3 reads CASSRTEYEQYF. The CDR3 DNA follows: TGTGCCAGCAGCAGGACTGAATACGAGCAGTACTTC.